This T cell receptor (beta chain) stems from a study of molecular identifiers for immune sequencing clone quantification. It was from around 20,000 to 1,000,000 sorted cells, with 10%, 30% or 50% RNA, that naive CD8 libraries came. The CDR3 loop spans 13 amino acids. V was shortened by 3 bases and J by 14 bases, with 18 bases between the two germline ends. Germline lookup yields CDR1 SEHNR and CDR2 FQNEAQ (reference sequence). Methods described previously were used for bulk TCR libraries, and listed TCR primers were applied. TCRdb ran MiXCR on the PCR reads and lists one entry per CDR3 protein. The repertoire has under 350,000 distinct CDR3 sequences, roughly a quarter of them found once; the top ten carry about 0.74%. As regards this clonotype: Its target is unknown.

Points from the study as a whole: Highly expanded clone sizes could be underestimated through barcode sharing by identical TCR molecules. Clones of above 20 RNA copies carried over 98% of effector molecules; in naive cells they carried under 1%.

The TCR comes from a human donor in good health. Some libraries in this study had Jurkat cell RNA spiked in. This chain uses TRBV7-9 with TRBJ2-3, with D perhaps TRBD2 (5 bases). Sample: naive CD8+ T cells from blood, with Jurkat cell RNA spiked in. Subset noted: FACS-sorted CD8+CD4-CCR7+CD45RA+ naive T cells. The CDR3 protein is CASSFDAGVEGYF. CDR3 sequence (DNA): TGTGCCAGCAGCTTCGACGCCGGGGTTGAGGGGTATTTT.